These T cell receptor beta chains were read from a single sample in a study of graft-versus-host responses after intestinal transplantation. Libraries were prepared by immunoSEQ multiplex PCR; TCRdb keeps only in-frame clonotypes and omits some of them. This sample has about 130,000 clones, with more than 80% found just once. No antigen has been assigned to these receptors. The input for sequencing was unstimulated CD4+ T cells sorted from spleen or lymph node cells, taken before intestinal transplant. Receptor source: a human donor who received an intestinal transplant. The CDR3 runs from the conserved cysteine through the conserved F or W. A D gene is named only where the DNA matches it firmly. Expanded clones are given a class, and other clones once, few, many or no size at all.

>.|.|TRBJ1-5|TRBV19
TGTGCCAGTTTGTGGGCAGGCGATAGCAATCAGCCCCAGCATTTT
CASLWAGDSNQPQHF
>.|.|TRBJ1-5|TRBV5-6
TGTGCCAGCAGCTTGTCCCCCTGGGGGAATAGCAATCAGCCCCAGCATTTT
CASSLSPWGNSNQPQHF
>.|.|TRBJ1-5|TRBV10-3
TGTGCCACTCAGGGAGGCGGCAATCAGCCCCAGCATTTT
CATQGGGNQPQHF
>.|.|TRBJ1-1|TRBV10-2
TGCGCCAGCAGCGGCCGTTGGGGGGCCAACACTGAAGCTTTCTTT
CASSGRWGANTEAFF
>.|.|TRBJ1-1|TRBV7-9
TGTGCCAGCAGCTTAGGTGGGGGGCTCATGAACACTGAAGCTTTCTTT
CASSLGGGLMNTEAFF
>.|.|TRBJ2-1|TRBV11-2
TGTGCCAGCAGCTCAAGGGACTTCTGGAATGAGCAGTTCTTC
CASSSRDFWNEQFF
>.|TRBD1|TRBJ2-3|TRBV5-4
TGTGCCAGCAGCTGGGACAGCGGCACAGATACGCAGTATTTT
CASSWDSGTDTQYF
>.|.|TRBJ2-5|TRBV5-1
TGCGCCAGCAGCTTTGGGTTGAATCAGGCGGAGACCCAGTACTTC
CASSFGLNQAETQYF
>.|.|TRBJ2-2|TRBV6-7
TGTGCCAGCAGTTACGAGGTTAGGCAGACGAACACCGGGGAGCTGTTTTTT
CASSYEVRQTNTGELFF
>.|.|TRBJ1-1|TRBV18
TGTGCCAGCTCACCTACCGCCCCGCAGGTTAACACTGAAGCTTTCTTT
CASSPTAPQVNTEAFF
>.|TRBD1|TRBJ2-2|TRBV18
TGTGCCAGCTCAGAACAGGGGGCGCCGAACACCGGGGAGCTGTTTTTT
CASSEQGAPNTGELFF
>.|.|TRBJ2-3|TRBV21-1
TGTGCCAGCAGCAAAGAGCCACGGCCTAGCGACGGCACAGATACGCAGTATTTT
CASSKEPRPSDGTDTQYF
>once|.|TRBJ1-5|TRBV6-1
TGTGCCAGCAGTGGCCGACAAATAAGCAATCAGCCCCAGCATTTT
CASSGRQISNQPQHF
>.|TRBD1|TRBJ1-2|TRBV30
TGTGCCTGGACACTCCCAGGGGGGGCAGGCTACACCTTC
CAWTLPGGAGYTF
>.|TRBD2|TRBJ2-7|TRBV18
TGTGCCAGCTCACCCACGCCCAGCGGGGGGCACGAGCAGTACTTC
CASSPTPSGGHEQYF
>.|TRBD2|TRBJ2-3|TRBV2
TGTGCCAGCAGGCTTCGGACTAGCGGGGGGGCGGCAGATACGCAGTATTTT
CASRLRTSGGAADTQYF
>.|TRBD2|TRBJ2-3|TRBV29-1
TGCAGCGTTGATGGGGGGGGCACAGATACGCAGTATTTT
CSVDGGGTDTQYF
>.|.|TRBJ2-3|TRBV6-1
TGTGCCAGCAGAACCGGCCCCCGTGGGAATACGCAGTATTTT
CASRTGPRGNTQYF
>.|.|TRBJ2-3|TRBV7-3
TGTGCCAGCATCTCGGGGTCAGATACGCAGTATTTT
CASISGSDTQYF
>.|.|TRBJ1-2|TRBV6-1
TGTGCCGGAACTCCCAGGGATTCTAACTATGGCTACACCTTC
CAGTPRDSNYGYTF
>.|.|TRBJ2-7|TRBV18
TGTGCCAGCTCATCGCAGGCTTACGAGCAGTACTTC
CASSSQAYEQYF
>.|.|TRBJ1-1|TRBV2
TGTGCCAGCAGTACCGGGACACCGAACACTGAAGCTTTCTTT
CASSTGTPNTEAFF
>.|.|TRBJ2-3|TRBV5-1
TGCGCCAGCAGCTTGGACAGCTACACAGATACGCAGTATTTT
CASSLDSYTDTQYF
>.|.|TRBJ1-6|TRBV13
TGTGCCAGCAGCTTAATTAGGAGCTCCTATAATTCACCCCTCCACTTT
CASSLIRSSYNSPLHF
>.|.|TRBJ1-6|TRBV28
TGTGCCAGCAGTTCCGGCAGCTCCTATAATTCACCCCTCCACTTT
CASSSGSSYNSPLHF
>.|.|TRBJ2-7|TRBV28
TGTGCCAGCAGTTTATCGGGCAGTGGGACCTACGAGCAGTACTTC
CASSLSGSGTYEQYF
>.|.|TRBJ2-7|TRBV7-8
TGTGCCAGCAGCTTAAGTGTACCCTCCTACGAGCAGTACTTC
CASSLSVPSYEQYF
>.|.|TRBJ1-2|TRBV30
TGTGCCTGGAGTGAGAACGGGAAGGTCTGGGGCCTCTTCTATGGCTACACCTTC
CAWSENGKVWGLFYGYTF
>.|.|TRBJ1-1|TRBV5-1
TGCGCCAGCAGCTTCGGGGACACTGAAGCTTTCTTT
CASSFGDTEAFF
>.|.|TRBJ2-7|TRBV7-2
TGTGCCAGCAGCCAGGACCTCGGGAAGCAGTACTTC
CASSQDLGKQYF
>.|.|TRBJ1-1|TRBV4-2
TGTGCCAGCAGCCAAGGTGTACTCCCAGAGAACACTGAAGCTTTCTTT
CASSQGVLPENTEAFF
>few|.|TRBJ2-1|TRBV7-9
TGTGCCAGCAGCTTAGTAGATAAGTTTGAGCAGTTCTTC
CASSLVDKFEQFF
>.|.|TRBJ1-5|TRBV5-5
TGTGCCAGCAGCAAGGGCCCTTTAGGGGGAAGCAATCAGCCCCAGCATTTT
CASSKGPLGGSNQPQHF
>.|.|TRBJ2-5|TRBV7-3
TGTGCCAGCAGCTTGGCTCAGGCAGAGGGGGCCCAGTACTTC
CASSLAQAEGAQYF
>.|.|TRBJ2-3|TRBV6-1
TGTGCCAGCAGTGGGTGGTCCAGCACAGATACGCAGTATTTT
CASSGWSSTDTQYF
>few|TRBD1|TRBJ2-1|TRBV11-3
TGTGCCAGCAGCTCAGGGGGGACAGGTGGGCATGAGCAGTTCTTC
CASSSGGTGGHEQFF
>.|.|TRBJ1-6|TRBV14
TGTGCCAGCAGCCAAGATGTCAGGGGTTCACCCCTCCACTTT
CASSQDVRGSPLHF
>.|.|TRBJ2-1|TRBV18
TGTGCCAGCTCCCCCACAGGGAAACCCTACAATGAGCAGTTCTTC
CASSPTGKPYNEQFF
>.|.|TRBJ2-2|TRBV7-3
TGTGCCAGCAGCTCCGACACCGGGGAGCTGTTTTTT
CASSSDTGELFF
>.|.|TRBJ1-5|TRBV5-5
TGTGCCAGCAGCTTAGGACCGTTAGATCATCAGCCCCAGCATTTT
CASSLGPLDHQPQHF
>once|.|TRBJ1-2|TRBV2
TGTGCCAGCAGTGAATCTTGGGCCGCCGGAATCTATGGCTACACCTTC
CASSESWAAGIYGYTF
>.|.|TRBJ2-4|TRBV19
TGTGCCAGTAGTAGGCAGTCGGGGGAGGTAAACATTCAGTACTTC
CASSRQSGEVNIQYF
>.|.|TRBJ1-5|TRBV4-2
TGTGCCAGCAGCCCGGACGGGGGCTCTTATAGCAATCAGCCCCAGCATTTT
CASSPDGGSYSNQPQHF
>.|TRBD1|TRBJ2-1|TRBV5-5
TGTGCCAGCAGCTTGCCTTCCCCGGGACAGGGCGACAATGAGCAGTTCTTC
CASSLPSPGQGDNEQFF
>.|.|TRBJ1-1|TRBV7-9
TGTGCCAGCAGCTTAGTCTCCTATGCAGGCGGATGGGCTTTCTTT
CASSLVSYAGGWAFF
>few|.|TRBJ2-5|TRBV9
TGTGCCAGCAGCGTAGGGCAGGGAGAGACCCAGTACTTC
CASSVGQGETQYF
>.|.|TRBJ2-4|TRBV2
TGTGCCAGCAGCGGAATGGCCAAAAACATTCAGTACTTC
CASSGMAKNIQYF
>.|TRBD1|TRBJ2-7|TRBV27
TGTGCCAGCCGGGACAGGTGGACTTCCTACGAGCAGTACTTC
CASRDRWTSYEQYF
>.|.|TRBJ2-5|TRBV11-1
TGTGCCAGCGGAGTGGGGCAAGAGACCCAGTACTTC
CASGVGQETQYF
>.|TRBD2|TRBJ2-3|TRBV4-2
TGTGCCAGCAGCCAAAAAACTAGCGGGGGTACAGATACGCAGTATTTT
CASSQKTSGGTDTQYF
>.|.|TRBJ1-1|TRBV6-7
TGTGCCAGCAGTAGGAGGGACACTGAAGCTTTCTTT
CASSRRDTEAFF
>once|.|TRBJ1-2|TRBV20-1
TGCAGTGCTCCTGGACCAGATGGCTACACCTTC
CSAPGPDGYTF
>.|.|TRBJ1-1|TRBV27
TGTGCCAGCAGTTTGAGGGGGGCGCGGAACACTGAAGCTTTCTTT
CASSLRGARNTEAFF
>.|.|TRBJ2-5|TRBV6-5
TGTGCCAGCAGTAGGCGGGCAGGGCAAGAGACCCAGTACTTC
CASSRRAGQETQYF
>.|.|TRBJ2-7|TRBV23-1
TGCGCCAGCAGTCAATCGCCTCAGGTCATCGCCCAGTACGAGCAGTACTTC
CASSQSPQVIAQYEQYF
>.|TRBD2|TRBJ2-3|TRBV9
TGTGCCAGCAGTGCTGGGACTAGCGGGGGTCAAGATACGCAGTATTTT
CASSAGTSGGQDTQYF
>.|.|TRBJ1-2|TRBV15
TGTGCCACCAGCAGAGAATCTACTAACTATGGCTACACCTTC
CATSRESTNYGYTF
>.|TRBD1|TRBJ1-4|TRBV18
TGTGCCAGCTCACCACCCGGGACAGGGGACGAAAAACTGTTTTTT
CASSPPGTGDEKLFF
>.|TRBD2|TRBJ2-7|TRBV6-1
TGTGCCAGCAGTGAAGCTTGGGGGACTAGCGGCTTCTACGAGCAGTACTTC
CASSEAWGTSGFYEQYF